This TCR beta chain derives from a study of Ad26.COV2.S vaccination and SARS-CoV-2 variants. For the study at large: Doses of Ad26.COV2.S were injected into muscle once or twice, 56 days apart. Study-wide results and caveats: Recipients of either vaccine or placebo displayed similar breadth of non-spike TCRs.

Treatment noted: about 20 received Ad26.COV2.S at low or high dose, single or two shots; roughly five received placebo; per-sample allocation not given. Following the first vaccine or placebo injection, samples were taken on day 63. Boston supplied an adult donor aged 18-55 years. For this clone: Its antigen is unknown.

The method was immunoSEQ multiplex PCR; TCRdb's version includes in-frame clones alone and lacks a portion of them. The sample lists some 640,000 clones, about 90% occurring once. This specimen consisted of peripheral blood, obtained in a trial of Ad26.COV2.S vaccine versus placebo. This sequence was found in a person aged 18-65 years who received the Ad26.COV2.S COVID-19 vaccine or a placebo.

The CDR3 DNA reads as TGTGCCATCAGTGAGTCGGACCGGGTGGGCACCGGCAATCAGCCCCAGCATTTT. This codes for CAISESDRVGTGNQPQHF. This chain uses TRBV10-3 with TRBJ1-5; D is unresolved. The CDR3 loop spans 18 amino acids. Germline V gene sequence: CDR1 ENHRY, CDR2 SYGVKD. V lost 0 bases, J lost 2 bases, and 17 bases lay in between.